This T cell receptor beta chain was identified in a study of blood T cell repertoires in COVID-19. Study in general: Samples taken during acute and convalescent COVID-19 were collected in the United States, Italy and Spain. In each case, the material was cDNA or gDNA derived from T cells, B-cell-depleted T cells, or PBMCs.

V was cut by 0 bases and J by 6 bases, with 6 bases left in between. The germline V gene encodes CDR1 SGHRS and CDR2 YFSETQ. This CDR3 comprises 12 residues. Under the authors' procedure: It was from reference gene primer amplification that nucleated cell counts were estimated. Method: immunoSEQ multiplex PCR; TCRdb's copy keeps in-frame clones and lacks some. Clone size and the V and J calls come from that table; the DNA yielded D and trimming. This table has roughly 290,000 clones, roughly 84% appearing once. Those enrolled in Seattle joined during active infection and were followed longitudinally afterward.

The receptor was derived from a person between 70 and 80 years old with COVID-19, enrolled during active disease. The V call is TRBV5-1, the J call TRBJ1-2; D is unresolved. The sequencing sample was made of peripheral blood. The CDR3, as DNA: TGCGCCAGCAGCTTGGGGGCAGATGGCTACACCTTC. Its protein product is CASSLGADGYTF. Filled out from reference TRBV5-1 and TRBJ1-2, the complete variable domain reads KAGVTQTPRYLIKTRGQQVTLSCSPISGHRSVSWYQQTPGQGLQFLFEYFSETQRNKGNFPGRFSGRQFSNSRSEMNVSTLELGDSALYLCASSLGADGYTFGSGTRLTVV.